This T cell receptor beta chain was observed in a study of blood T cell repertoires in COVID-19. Study information: Collection of acute and convalescent COVID-19 samples took place in the United States, Italy and Spain. Sample material is recorded as cDNA or gDNA derived from T cells, B-cell-depleted T cells, or PBMCs.

In the source study's methods: Nucleated cell counts were estimated from reference gene primer amplification. Data came from immunoSEQ multiplex PCR; TCRdb stores just in-frame clones and leaves some out. V, J and clone size derive from that table, while D and trimming were established from the DNA sequence. This sample carries 95,000 to 110,000 clones, roughly 84% of them seen once, and the ten largest clones take over 4%. Sequencing used peripheral blood. The sequence came from a human donor in a cohort sampled during active COVID-19.

CDR3 DNA: TGTGCCAGCAGCGGGACAGGGGGGACCAGGGAGACCCAGTACTTC. Translation: CASSGTGGTRETQYF. The rearrangement joins TRBV9 to TRBJ2-5; TRBD1 matches at 10 bases. The CDR3 runs 15 residues. Germline assignment: CDR1 SGDLS and CDR2 YYNGEE. V was clipped by 3 bases and J by 5 bases; unmatched bases: 7.